The entry that follows covers one T cell receptor beta chain sequence. These data come from a study of blood T cell repertoires in COVID-19. Whole-study context: Specimens from acute and convalescent COVID-19 originated in the United States, Italy and Spain. In each case, the material was cDNA or gDNA derived from T cells, B-cell-depleted T cells, or PBMCs.

The data were produced by immunoSEQ multiplex PCR, yet TCRdb's version contains in-frame clones alone and is incomplete. The data contain roughly 500,000 clones, approximately 87% of them seen just once; the ten biggest clones take up 1.8%. Recovered participants had two consecutive negative NP/OP PCR tests, healthcare professional clearance, or symptom resolution. Looked up from germline, CDR1 is LNHNV and CDR2 is YYDKDF (reference sequence). The CDR3 totals 16 residues. V lost 2 bases to trimming and J lost 2 bases; unmatched junction nucleotides: 9. The J gene is TRBJ2-7, the V gene TRBV15, with TRBD1 matching over 7 bases. Specimen: PBMCs or T cells enriched from blood (not recorded which). The sequence was obtained from a middle-aged woman who had recovered from COVID-19. The CDR3 bases are TGTGCCACCAGCAGATCCTCCGGGACAGTAACCTACGAGCAGTACTTC. Amino acid sequence: CATSRSSGTVTYEQYF.